Shown below are 18 T cell receptor beta chains from a single sample sequenced in a study of beta chain features in type 1 diabetes. The entirety of the isolated RNA underwent reverse transcription, so expressed TCRB transcripts were sequenced. This table comes from immunoSEQ multiplex PCR, and its TCRdb copy is limited to in-frame clones, with some not included. The sample has about 150,000 clones, 7.5% to 10% seen once; the top ten hold 0.55% to 0.75%. The specimen sequenced was central memory CD4+ T cells from blood. Receptors originate from a man between 18 and 29 years old in good health.

This clone was detected ten times or more. The J gene is TRBJ2-2, the V gene TRBV10-3, with 8 bases lining up with TRBD1. The CDR3 is 15 residues long. The V gene end was trimmed by 6 bases and the J gene end by 1 base; junction bases not matched to a gene: 4. CDR1 is ENHRY and CDR2 is SYGVKD in the germline V gene. The CDR3 reads CAIRLTGENTGELFF. CDR3 coding DNA: TGTGCCATCAGGTTGACAGGGGAGAACACCGGGGAGCTGTTTTTT.

The chain joins TRBV10-3 to TRBJ2-1; D perhaps matches TRBD1 (6 bases). This CDR3 spans 12 amino acids. CDR1 ENHRY and CDR2 SYGVKD come from the germline V gene. The V gene lost 9 bases and the J gene lost 8 bases, with 14 bases spanning the gap. In DNA, the CDR3 is TGTGCCATGGGGGCGGATCGTGATGAGCAGTTCTTC. Translation: CAMGADRDEQFF.

J is TRBJ1-3 and V is TRBV30; D gene unclear. Germline lookup yields CDR1 GTSNPN and CDR2 SVGIG (reference sequence). The CDR3 spans 12 residues. The V gene lost 3 bases and the J gene lost 9 bases, with 12 bases spanning the gap. CDR3: CAWSGGSGTIYF. The CDR3 nucleotides are TGTGCCTGGAGCGGAGGGTCGGGCACCATATATTTT.

V is TRBV30 and J is TRBJ1-4, with a tentative D call TRBD1 (6 bases). CDR1 GTSNPN and CDR2 SVGIG come from the germline V gene (reference sequence). Trimming cost V 3 bases and J 4 bases, with 15 bases left between them. The CDR3 is made up of 15 amino acids. The chain's CDR3 is CAWSTGGLYNEKLFF. CDR3 DNA: TGTGCCTGGAGCACCGGGGGGCTCTATAATGAAAAACTGTTTTTT.

The rearrangement links TRBV5-4 to TRBJ2-1; D call uncertain. V was cut by 0 bases and J by 0 bases, with 7 bases left in between. Per the germline V gene, CDR1 is SGHNT and CDR2 is YYREEE (reference sequence). CDR3 length equals 15 residues. The DNA for the CDR3 is TGTGCCAGCAGCTTGGTACGGAGCTCCTACAATGAGCAGTTCTTC. It codes for CASSLVRSSYNEQFF.

This clone was observed a few times. The gene calls are TRBV11-2 and TRBJ1-2; TRBD1 matches 8 bases. J gave up 8 bases and V 0 bases, and 2 bases lay outside the gene matches. CDR3 length equals 13 residues. Germline V gene data show CDR1 as SGHAT and CDR2 as FQNNGV. The CDR3 sequence: CASSLDRGRGYTF. In DNA form, the CDR3 reads TGTGCCAGCAGCTTAGACAGGGGGCGAGGCTACACCTTC.

The chain combines TRBV5-1 with TRBJ2-2; perhaps TRBD2 as D (5 bases). This CDR3 is built from 13 residues. V was trimmed by 5 bases and J by 6 bases, leaving 11 bases between them. CDR1 SGHRS and CDR2 YFSETQ come from the germline V gene. The CDR3 DNA reads as TGCGCCAGCAGGTGGTCGGGGTCCGGGGAGCTGTTTTTT. This codes for CASRWSGSGELFF.

This clone was seen many times. This chain connects TRBV6-5 to TRBJ2-2, with TRBD2 matching 8 bases. Unmatched junction bases numbered 8, after V lost 2 bases and J lost 6 bases. Germline CDR1 reads MNHEY; CDR2 reads SVGAGI. The CDR3 runs 16 residues. The CDR3 DNA reads as TGTGCCAGCAGTTACGAATCGGCGGGAGGTCCCGGGGAGCTGTTTTTT. Encoded protein: CASSYESAGGPGELFF.

The chain joins TRBV7-2 to TRBJ1-5; D remains unclear. Per germline, CDR1 SGHTA and CDR2 FQGNSA. The V end was cut by 4 bases, the J end by 7 bases, with 17 bases between. This CDR3 comprises 15 residues. The CDR3 here is CASSSTPAGKQPQHF. The CDR3 DNA sequence: TGTGCCAGCAGCTCCACACCCGCGGGGAAACAGCCCCAGCATTTT.

The chain recombines TRBV19 with TRBJ1-1; TRBD1 matches at 7 bases. The CDR3 is 16 residues long. CDR1 is LNHDA, CDR2 SQIVND, per germline (reference sequence). The trim removed 3 bases at V and 5 bases at J, leaving 12 bases unmatched. CDR3 nucleotides: TGTGCCAGTAGTATGACCCGACAGGGTGGGCGTACTGAAGCTTTCTTT. It yields the protein CASSMTRQGGRTEAFF.

A few counts support this clone. The chain uses TRBV9 and TRBJ2-2, with a possible D match to TRBD2 (7 bases). The CDR3 runs 15 residues. Germline V lookup: CDR1 SGDLS, CDR2 YYNGEE. V gave up 5 bases and J gave up 4 bases, with 15 bases separating them. The CDR3 DNA follows: TGTGCCAGCAGTAGGGGGGGGGTTTTCACCGGGGAGCTGTTTTTT. Translation gives CASSRGGVFTGELFF.

The CDR3 DNA is TGCGCCAGCGGGGATGGGGCAGTCTCCTACAATGAGCAGTTCTTC. Its translation: CASGDGAVSYNEQFF. The V gene is TRBV5-1, the J gene TRBJ2-1; possibly TRBD1 for D (5 bases). This CDR3 region has 15 residues. Trimming took 7 bases from V and 0 from J, leaving 14 bases between them. From germline, CDR1 is SGHRS and CDR2 YFSETQ. Looking up the rest from reference TRBV5-1 and TRBJ2-1 gives the full variable domain: KAGVTQTPRYLIKTRGQQVTLSCSPISGHRSVSWYQQTPGQGLQFLFEYFSETQRNKGNFPGRFSGRQFSNSRSEMNVSTLELGDSALYLCASGDGAVSYNEQFFGPGTRLTVL.

This clone showed up just a few times. The chain links TRBV7-3 to TRBJ2-7; TRBD1 matches at 9 bases. After removal of 5 bases from V and 0 bases from J, the junction contained 5 bases not matched to a gene. The CDR3 totals 15 residues. Germline V gene sequence: CDR1 SGHTA, CDR2 FQGTGA. CDR3 nucleotides: TGTGCCAGCAGCCCCCGGACAGGGGTCTCCTACGAGCAGTACTTC. Protein product: CASSPRTGVSYEQYF.

The rearrangement joins TRBV28 to TRBJ1-2, with unresolved D. The V end lost 2 bases, the J end lost 2 bases, and 9 bases lay between the germline ends. CDR1 is MDHEN and CDR2 is SYDVKM in the germline V gene. This CDR3 is built from 14 residues. The CDR3 loop is CASSLDGRNYGYTF. The CDR3 DNA reads as TGTGCCAGCAGTTTAGATGGCAGGAACTATGGCTACACCTTC.

The genes are TRBV7-8 and TRBJ1-4; 7 bases align to TRBD1. The CDR3 has 16 amino acids. V shed 5 bases and J 5 bases; nucleotides not matched to a gene: 11. CDR1 SGHVS and CDR2 FQNEAQ come from the germline V gene. This CDR3 reads CASSTYVGGGNEKLFF. In DNA form, the CDR3 reads TGTGCCAGCAGCACCTATGTAGGGGGCGGGAATGAAAAACTGTTTTTT.

This clone turned up a few times. The chain recombines TRBV5-6 with TRBJ2-5; maybe TRBD2 (6 bases). The CDR3 runs to 14 residues. The V gene lost 2 bases and the J gene lost 3 bases, with 11 bases spanning the gap. Germline V gene data show CDR1 as SGHDT and CDR2 as YYEEEE. CDR3 coding DNA: TGTGCCAGCAGCTTTTCCGGGAGAGAAGAGACCCAGTACTTC. Translated: CASSFSGREETQYF.

The genes are TRBV10-3 and TRBJ2-5, with 10 bases matching TRBD1. There are 11 residues in the CDR3. V lost 10 bases and J lost 10; bases outside the gene matches: 6. From germline, CDR1 is ENHRY and CDR2 SYGVKD. As DNA, the CDR3 is TGTGCCAGCAAGACAGGGGGCGGCCAGTACTTC. It translates to CASKTGGGQYF.

Only a few counts were recorded for this clone. The chain recombines TRBV5-1 with TRBJ2-2; 10 bases agree with TRBD2. In germline, CDR1 is SGHRS, CDR2 YFSETQ. Trimming cost V 2 bases and J 3 bases; bases outside gene matches: 4. The CDR3 consists of 16 residues. The chain's CDR3 is CASSFVSGRDTGELFF. The CDR3 bases are TGCGCCAGCAGCTTCGTAAGCGGGAGGGACACCGGGGAGCTGTTTTTT. Complete variable domain (other parts from reference TRBV5-1 and TRBJ2-2): KAGVTQTPRYLIKTRGQQVTLSCSPISGHRSVSWYQQTPGQGLQFLFEYFSETQRNKGNFPGRFSGRQFSNSRSEMNVSTLELGDSALYLCASSFVSGRDTGELFFGEGSRLTVL.